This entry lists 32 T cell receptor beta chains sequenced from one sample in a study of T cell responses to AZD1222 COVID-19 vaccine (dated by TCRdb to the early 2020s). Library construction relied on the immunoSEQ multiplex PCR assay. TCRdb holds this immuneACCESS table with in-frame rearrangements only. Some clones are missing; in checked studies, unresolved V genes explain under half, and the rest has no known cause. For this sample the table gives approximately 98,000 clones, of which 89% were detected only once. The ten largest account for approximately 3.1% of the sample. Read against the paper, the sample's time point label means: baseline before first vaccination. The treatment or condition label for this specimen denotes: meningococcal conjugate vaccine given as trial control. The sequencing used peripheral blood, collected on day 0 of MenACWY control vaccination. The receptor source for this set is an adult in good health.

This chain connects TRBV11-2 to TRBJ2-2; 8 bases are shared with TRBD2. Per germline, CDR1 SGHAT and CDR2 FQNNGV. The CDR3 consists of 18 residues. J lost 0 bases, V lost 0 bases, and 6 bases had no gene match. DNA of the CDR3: TGTGCCAGCAGCTTAGAAGGTGCGGGGGGCCCGAACACCGGGGAGCTGTTTTTT. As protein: CASSLEGAGGPNTGELFF.

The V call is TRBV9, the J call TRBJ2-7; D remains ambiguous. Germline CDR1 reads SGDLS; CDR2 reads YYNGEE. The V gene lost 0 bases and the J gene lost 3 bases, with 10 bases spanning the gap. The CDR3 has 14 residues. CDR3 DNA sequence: TGTGCCAGCAGCGTAGGGGTAAGTCGCTACGAGCAGTACTTC. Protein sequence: CASSVGVSRYEQYF.

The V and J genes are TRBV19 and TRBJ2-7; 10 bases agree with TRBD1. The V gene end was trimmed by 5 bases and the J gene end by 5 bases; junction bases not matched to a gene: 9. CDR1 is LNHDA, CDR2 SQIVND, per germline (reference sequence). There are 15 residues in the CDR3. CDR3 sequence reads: CASSYAGQGIHEQYF. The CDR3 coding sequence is TGTGCCAGTAGTTATGCGGGACAGGGGATACACGAGCAGTACTTC.

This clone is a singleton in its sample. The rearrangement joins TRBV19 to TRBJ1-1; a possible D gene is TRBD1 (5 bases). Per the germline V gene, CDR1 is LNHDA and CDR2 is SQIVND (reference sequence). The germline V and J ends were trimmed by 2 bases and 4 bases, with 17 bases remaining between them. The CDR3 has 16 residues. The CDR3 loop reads CASSIPPQGSGTEAFF. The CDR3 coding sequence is TGTGCCAGTAGTATACCCCCCCAGGGATCGGGCACTGAAGCTTTCTTT.

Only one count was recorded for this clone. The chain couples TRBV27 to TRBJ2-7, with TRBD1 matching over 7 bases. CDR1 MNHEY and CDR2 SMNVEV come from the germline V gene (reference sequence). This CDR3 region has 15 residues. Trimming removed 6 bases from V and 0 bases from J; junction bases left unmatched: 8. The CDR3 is CASRGATGPSYEQYF. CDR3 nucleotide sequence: TGTGCCAGCAGGGGGGCGACAGGGCCCTCCTACGAGCAGTACTTC.

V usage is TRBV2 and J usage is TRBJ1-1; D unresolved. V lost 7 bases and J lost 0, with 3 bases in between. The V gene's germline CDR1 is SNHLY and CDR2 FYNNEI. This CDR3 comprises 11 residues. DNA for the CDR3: TGTGCCAGCATTGTGAACACTGAAGCTTTCTTT. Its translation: CASIVNTEAFF.

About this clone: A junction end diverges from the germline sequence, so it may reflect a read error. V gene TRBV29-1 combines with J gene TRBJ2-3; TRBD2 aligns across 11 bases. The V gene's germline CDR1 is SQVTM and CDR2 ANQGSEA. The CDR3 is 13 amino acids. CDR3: CSGLAGGTGTQYF. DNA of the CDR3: TGCAGCGGGCTAGCGGGGGGCACAGGTACGCAGTATTTT.

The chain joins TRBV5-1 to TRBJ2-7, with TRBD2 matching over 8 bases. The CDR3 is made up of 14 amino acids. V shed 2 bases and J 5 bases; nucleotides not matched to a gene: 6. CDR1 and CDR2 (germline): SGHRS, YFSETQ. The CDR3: CASSFYGGANEQYF. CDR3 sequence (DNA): TGCGCCAGCAGCTTCTACGGGGGGGCCAACGAGCAGTACTTC.

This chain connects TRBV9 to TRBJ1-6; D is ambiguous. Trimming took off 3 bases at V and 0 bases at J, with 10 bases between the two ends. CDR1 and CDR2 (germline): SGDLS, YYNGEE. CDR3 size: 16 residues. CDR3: CASSAHMDSYNSPLHF. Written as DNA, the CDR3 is TGTGCCAGCAGCGCACACATGGACTCCTATAATTCACCCCTCCACTTT.

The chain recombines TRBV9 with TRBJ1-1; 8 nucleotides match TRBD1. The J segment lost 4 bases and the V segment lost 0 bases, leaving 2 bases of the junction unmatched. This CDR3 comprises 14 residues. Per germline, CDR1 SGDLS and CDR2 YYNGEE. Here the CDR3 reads CASSVAQGATEAFF. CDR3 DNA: TGTGCCAGCAGCGTAGCTCAGGGGGCCACTGAAGCTTTCTTT.

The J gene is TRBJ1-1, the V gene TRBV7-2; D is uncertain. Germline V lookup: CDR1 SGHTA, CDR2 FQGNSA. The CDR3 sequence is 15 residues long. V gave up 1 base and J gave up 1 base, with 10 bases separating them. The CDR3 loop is CASSLVVTTNTEAFF. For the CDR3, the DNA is TGTGCCAGCAGCTTAGTCGTGACAACGAACACTGAAGCTTTCTTT.

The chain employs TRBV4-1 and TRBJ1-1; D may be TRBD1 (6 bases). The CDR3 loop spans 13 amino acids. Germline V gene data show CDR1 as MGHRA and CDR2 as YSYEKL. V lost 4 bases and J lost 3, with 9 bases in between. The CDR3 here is CASSPRQDTEAFF. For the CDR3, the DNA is TGCGCCAGCAGCCCCCGACAGGACACTGAAGCTTTCTTT.

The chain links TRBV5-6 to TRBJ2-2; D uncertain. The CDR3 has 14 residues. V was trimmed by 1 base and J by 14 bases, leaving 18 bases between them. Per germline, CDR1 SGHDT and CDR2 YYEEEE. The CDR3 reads CASSLTLPRSELFF. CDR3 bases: TGTGCCAGCAGCTTGACTCTACCCCGGAGTGAACTGTTTTTT.

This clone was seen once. CDR3 protein: CASSAGFRGTNEKLFF. The CDR3 DNA reads as TGTGCCAGCAGCGCAGGCTTCAGGGGGACTAATGAAAAACTGTTTTTT. V and J are TRBV9 and TRBJ1-4, with TRBD1 matching over 7 bases. CDR1 and CDR2 (germline): SGDLS, YYNGEE. The junction had 7 bases not matched to a gene; V was cut back by 3 bases and J by 2 bases. CDR3 length equals 16 residues.

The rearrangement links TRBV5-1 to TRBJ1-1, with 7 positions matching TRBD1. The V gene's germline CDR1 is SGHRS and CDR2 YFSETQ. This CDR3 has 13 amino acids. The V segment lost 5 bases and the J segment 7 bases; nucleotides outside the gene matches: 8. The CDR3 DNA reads TGCGCCAGCAGTTCCGGACAGGACATTGAAGCTTTCTTT. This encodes CASSSGQDIEAFF. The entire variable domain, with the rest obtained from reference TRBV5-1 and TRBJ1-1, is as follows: KAGVTQTPRYLIKTRGQQVTLSCSPISGHRSVSWYQQTPGQGLQFLFEYFSETQRNKGNFPGRFSGRQFSNSRSEMNVSTLELGDSALYLCASSSGQDIEAFFGQGTRLTVV.

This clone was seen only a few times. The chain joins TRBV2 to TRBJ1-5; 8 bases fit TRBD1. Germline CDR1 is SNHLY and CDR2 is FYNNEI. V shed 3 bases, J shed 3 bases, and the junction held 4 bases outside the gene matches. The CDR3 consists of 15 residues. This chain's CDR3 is CASSDWTGPNQPQHF. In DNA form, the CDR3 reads TGTGCCAGCAGTGACTGGACAGGGCCCAATCAGCCCCAGCATTTT.

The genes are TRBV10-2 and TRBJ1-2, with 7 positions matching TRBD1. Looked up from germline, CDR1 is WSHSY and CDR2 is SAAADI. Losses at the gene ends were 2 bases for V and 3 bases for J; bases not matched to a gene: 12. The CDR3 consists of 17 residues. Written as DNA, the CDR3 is TGCGCCAGCAGTGAGAATTTGTGGACAGGTGGGGACTATGGCTACACCTTC. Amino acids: CASSENLWTGGDYGYTF.

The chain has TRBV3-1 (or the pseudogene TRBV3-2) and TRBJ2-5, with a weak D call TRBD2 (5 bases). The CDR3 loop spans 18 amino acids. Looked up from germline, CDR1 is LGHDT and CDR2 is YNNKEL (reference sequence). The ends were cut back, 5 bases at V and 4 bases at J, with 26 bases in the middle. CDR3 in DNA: TGTGCCAGCAGCTACGATCTAGAGGCAGCGGTGATTCGAGAGACCCAGTACTTC. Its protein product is CASSYDLEAAVIRETQYF.

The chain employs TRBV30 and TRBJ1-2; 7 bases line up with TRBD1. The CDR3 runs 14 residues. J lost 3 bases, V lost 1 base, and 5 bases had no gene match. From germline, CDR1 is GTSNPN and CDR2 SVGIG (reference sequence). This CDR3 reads CAWSGTGVDYGYTF. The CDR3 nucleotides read TGTGCCTGGAGTGGAACAGGGGTGGACTATGGCTACACCTTC.

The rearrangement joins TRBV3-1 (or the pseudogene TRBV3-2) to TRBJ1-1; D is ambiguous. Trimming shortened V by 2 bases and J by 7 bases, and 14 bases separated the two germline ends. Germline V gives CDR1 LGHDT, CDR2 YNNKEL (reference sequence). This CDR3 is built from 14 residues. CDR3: CASSQSYSGNEAFF. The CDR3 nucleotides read TGTGCCAGCAGCCAATCCTATTCCGGGAATGAAGCTTTCTTT.

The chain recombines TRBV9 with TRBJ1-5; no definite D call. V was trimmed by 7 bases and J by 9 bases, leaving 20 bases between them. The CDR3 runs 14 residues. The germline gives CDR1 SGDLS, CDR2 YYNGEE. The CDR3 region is CASRSRAFARPQHF. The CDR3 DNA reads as TGTGCCAGCCGTTCTCGGGCCTTTGCCCGGCCCCAGCATTTT. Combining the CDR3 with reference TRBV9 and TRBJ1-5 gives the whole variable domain DSGVTQTPKHLITATGQRVTLRCSPRSGDLSVYWYQQSLDQGLQFLIQYYNGEERAKGNILERFSAQQFPDLHSELNLSSLELGDSALYFCASRSRAFARPQHFGDGTRLSIL.

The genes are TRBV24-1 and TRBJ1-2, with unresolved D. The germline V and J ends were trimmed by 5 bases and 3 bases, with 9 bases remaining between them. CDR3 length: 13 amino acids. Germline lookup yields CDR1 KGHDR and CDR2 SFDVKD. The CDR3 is CATSVGFDYGYTF. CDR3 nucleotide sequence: TGTGCCACCAGTGTTGGTTTCGACTATGGCTACACCTTC.

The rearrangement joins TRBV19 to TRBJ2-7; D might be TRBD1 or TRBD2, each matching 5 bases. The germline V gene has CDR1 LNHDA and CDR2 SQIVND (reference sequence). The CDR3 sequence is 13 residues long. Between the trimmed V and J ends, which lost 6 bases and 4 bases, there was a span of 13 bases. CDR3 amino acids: CASSIGALYEQYF. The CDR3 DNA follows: TGTGCCAGTAGCATCGGGGCCCTTTACGAGCAGTACTTC.

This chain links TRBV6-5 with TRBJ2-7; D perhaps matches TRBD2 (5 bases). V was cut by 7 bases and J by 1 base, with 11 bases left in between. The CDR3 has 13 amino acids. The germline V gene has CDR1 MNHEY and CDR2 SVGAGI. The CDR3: CASTPGGSYEQYF. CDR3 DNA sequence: TGTGCCAGCACTCCGGGCGGGTCCTACGAGCAGTACTTC.

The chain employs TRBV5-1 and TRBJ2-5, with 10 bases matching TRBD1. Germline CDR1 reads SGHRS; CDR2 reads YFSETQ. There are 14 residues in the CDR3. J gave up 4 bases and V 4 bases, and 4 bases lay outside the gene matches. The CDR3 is CASSRGQGGETQYF. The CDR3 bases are TGCGCCAGCAGCCGAGGACAGGGGGGAGAGACCCAGTACTTC.

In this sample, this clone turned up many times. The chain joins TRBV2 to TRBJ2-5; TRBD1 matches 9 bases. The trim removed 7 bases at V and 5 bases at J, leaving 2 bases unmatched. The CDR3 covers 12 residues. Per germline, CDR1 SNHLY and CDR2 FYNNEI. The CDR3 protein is CASTGTGETQYF. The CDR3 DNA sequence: TGTGCCAGCACCGGGACAGGGGAGACCCAGTACTTC. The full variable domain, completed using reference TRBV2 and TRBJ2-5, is EPEVTQTPSHQVTQMGQEVILRCVPISNHLYFYWYRQILGQKVEFLVSFYNNEISEKSEIFDDQFSVERPDGSNFTLKIRSTKLEDSAMYFCASTGTGETQYFGPGTRLLVL.

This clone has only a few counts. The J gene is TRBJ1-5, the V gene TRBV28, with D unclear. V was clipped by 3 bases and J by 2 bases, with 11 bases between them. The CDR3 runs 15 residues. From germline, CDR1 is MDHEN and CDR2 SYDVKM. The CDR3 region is CASSFLGFRNQPQHF. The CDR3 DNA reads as TGTGCCAGCAGTTTCTTGGGGTTTCGCAATCAGCCCCAGCATTTT.

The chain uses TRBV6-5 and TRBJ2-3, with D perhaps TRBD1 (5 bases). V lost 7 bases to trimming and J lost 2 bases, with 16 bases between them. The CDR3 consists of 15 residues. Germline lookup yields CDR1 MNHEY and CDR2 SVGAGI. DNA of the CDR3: TGTGCCAGCACCAACAGGTACAGCCACACAGATACGCAGTATTTT. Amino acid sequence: CASTNRYSHTDTQYF.

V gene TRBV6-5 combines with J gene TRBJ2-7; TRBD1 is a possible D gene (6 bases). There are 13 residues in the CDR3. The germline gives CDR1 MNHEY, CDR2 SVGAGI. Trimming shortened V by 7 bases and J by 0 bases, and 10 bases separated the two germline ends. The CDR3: CASTLQGSYEQYF. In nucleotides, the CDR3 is TGTGCCAGCACCTTACAGGGCTCCTACGAGCAGTACTTC.

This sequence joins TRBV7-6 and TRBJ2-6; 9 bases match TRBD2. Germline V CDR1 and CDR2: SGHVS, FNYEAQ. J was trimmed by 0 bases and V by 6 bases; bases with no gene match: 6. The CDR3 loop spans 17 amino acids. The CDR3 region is CASSLAGSSSGANVLTF. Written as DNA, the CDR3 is TGTGCCAGCAGTCTAGCGGGGTCCAGCTCTGGGGCCAACGTCCTGACTTTC.

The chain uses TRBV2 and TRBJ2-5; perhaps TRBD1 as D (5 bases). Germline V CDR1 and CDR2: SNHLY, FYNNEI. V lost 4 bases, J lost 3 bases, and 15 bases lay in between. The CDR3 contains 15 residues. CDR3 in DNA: TGTGCCAGCAGTGTGATCAGAAGGGGTGAAGAGACCCAGTACTTC. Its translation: CASSVIRRGEETQYF.

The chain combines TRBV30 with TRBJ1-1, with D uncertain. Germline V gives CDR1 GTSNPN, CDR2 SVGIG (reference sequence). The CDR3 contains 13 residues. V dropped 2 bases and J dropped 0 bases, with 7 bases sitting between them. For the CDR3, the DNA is TGTGCCTGGAGTCACGGGTTGAACACTGAAGCTTTCTTT. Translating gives CAWSHGLNTEAFF. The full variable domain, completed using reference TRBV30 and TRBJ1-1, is SQTIHQWPATLVQPVGSPLSLECTVEGTSNPNLYWYRQAAGRGLQLLFYSVGIGQISSEVPQNLSASRPQDRQFILSSKKLLLSDSGFYLCAWSHGLNTEAFFGQGTRLTVV.